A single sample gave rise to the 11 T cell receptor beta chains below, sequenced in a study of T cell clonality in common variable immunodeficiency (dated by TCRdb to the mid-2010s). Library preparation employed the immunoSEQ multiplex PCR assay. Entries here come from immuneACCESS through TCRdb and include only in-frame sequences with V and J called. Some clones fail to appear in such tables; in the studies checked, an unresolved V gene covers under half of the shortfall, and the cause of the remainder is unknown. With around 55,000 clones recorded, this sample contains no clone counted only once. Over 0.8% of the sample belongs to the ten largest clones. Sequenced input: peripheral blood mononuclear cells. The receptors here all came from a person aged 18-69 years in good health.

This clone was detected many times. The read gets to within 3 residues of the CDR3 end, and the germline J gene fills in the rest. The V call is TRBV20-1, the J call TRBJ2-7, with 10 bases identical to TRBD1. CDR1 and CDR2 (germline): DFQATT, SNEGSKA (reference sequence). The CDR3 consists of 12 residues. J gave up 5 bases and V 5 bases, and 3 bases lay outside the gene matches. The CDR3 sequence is CSARDRGHEQYF. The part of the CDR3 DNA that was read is TGCAGTGCTCGCGACAGGGGGCACGAG.

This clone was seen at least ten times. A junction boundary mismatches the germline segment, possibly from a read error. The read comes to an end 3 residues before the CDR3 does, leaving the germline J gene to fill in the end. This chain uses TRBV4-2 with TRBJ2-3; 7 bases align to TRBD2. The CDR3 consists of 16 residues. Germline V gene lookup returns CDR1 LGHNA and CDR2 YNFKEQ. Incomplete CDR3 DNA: TGCGCCAGCAGCCAAGGGGTCGGACTAGGTGCTGATACG. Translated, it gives CASSQGVGLGADT. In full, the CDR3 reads CASSQGVGLGADTQYF.

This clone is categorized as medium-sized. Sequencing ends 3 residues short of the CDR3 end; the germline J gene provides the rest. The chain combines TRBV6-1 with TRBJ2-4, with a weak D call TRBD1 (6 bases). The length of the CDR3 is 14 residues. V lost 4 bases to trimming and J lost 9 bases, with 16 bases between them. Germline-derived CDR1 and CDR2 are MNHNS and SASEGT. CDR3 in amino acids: CASSVESQGSIQYF. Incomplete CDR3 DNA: TGTGCCAGCAGTGTTGAGTCCCAGGGGAGCATT.

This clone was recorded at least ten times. CDR3 protein: CASSEPGYGYTF. The DNA read from the CDR3 is TGTGCCAGCAGTGAACCAGGGTACGGC. J is TRBJ1-2 and V is TRBV6-1; D perhaps matches TRBD1 (5 bases). The read is 3 residues too short to cover the CDR3 end, so that end is filled in from the germline J gene. CDR1 is MNHNS, CDR2 SASEGT, per germline. The CDR3 consists of 12 residues.

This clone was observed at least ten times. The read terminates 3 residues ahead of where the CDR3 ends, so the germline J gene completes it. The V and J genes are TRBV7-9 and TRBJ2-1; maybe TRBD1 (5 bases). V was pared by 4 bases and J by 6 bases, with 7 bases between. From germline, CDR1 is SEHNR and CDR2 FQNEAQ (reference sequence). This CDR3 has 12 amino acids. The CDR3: CASSSGSNEQFF. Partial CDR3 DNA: TGTGCCAGCAGCTCAGGGTCCAATGAG.

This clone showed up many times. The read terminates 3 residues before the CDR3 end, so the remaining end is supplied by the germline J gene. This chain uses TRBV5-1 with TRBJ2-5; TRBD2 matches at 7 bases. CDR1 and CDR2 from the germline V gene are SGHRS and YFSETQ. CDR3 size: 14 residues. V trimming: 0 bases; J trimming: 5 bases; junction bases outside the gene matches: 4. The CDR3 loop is CASSLETSSETQYF. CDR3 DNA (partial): TGCGCCAGCAGCTTGGAGACTAGCAGCGAGACC.

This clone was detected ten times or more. Here the CDR3 reads CASSYPGGVGTEAFF. The CDR3 DNA, read in part, is TGTGCCAGCAGTTACCCCGGGGGGGTGGGCACTGAA. This sequence joins TRBV28 and TRBJ1-1, with D possibly matching TRBD1 (5 bases). The CDR3 is cut off 3 residues early in the read; its end comes from the germline J gene. The ends were cut back, 4 bases at V and 4 bases at J, with 16 bases in the middle. The CDR3 spans 15 residues. CDR1 is MDHEN and CDR2 is SYDVKM in the germline V gene.

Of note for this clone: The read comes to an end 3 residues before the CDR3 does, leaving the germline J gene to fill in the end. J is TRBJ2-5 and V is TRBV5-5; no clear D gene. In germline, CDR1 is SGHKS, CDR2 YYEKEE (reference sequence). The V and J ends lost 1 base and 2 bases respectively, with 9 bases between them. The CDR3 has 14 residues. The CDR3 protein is CASSLWASQETQYF. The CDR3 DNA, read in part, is TGTGCCAGCAGCTTGTGGGCATCTCAAGAGACC.

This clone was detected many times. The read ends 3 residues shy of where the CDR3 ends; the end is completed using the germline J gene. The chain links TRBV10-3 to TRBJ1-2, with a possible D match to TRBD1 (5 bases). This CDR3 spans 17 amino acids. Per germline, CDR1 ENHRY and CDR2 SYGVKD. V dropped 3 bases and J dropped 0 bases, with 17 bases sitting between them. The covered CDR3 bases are TGTGCCATCAGTGACAAGGGGTTGGGAAATACTAACTATGGC. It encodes CAISDKGLGNTNYG. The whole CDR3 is CAISDKGLGNTNYGYTF.

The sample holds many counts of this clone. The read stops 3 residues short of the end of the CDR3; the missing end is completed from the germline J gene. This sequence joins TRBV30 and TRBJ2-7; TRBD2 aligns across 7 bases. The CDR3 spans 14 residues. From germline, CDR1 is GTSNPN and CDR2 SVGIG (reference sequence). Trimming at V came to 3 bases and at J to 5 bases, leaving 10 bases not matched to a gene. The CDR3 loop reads CAWRSERDIHEQYF. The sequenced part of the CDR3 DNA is TGTGCCTGGAGGTCCGAGCGGGATATCCACGAG.

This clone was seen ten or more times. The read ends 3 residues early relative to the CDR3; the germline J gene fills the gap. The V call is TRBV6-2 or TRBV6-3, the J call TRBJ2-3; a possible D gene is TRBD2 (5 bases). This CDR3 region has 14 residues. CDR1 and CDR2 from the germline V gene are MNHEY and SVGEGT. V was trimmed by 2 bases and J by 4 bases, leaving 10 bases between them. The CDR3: CASSYELAPDTQYF. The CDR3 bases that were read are TGTGCCAGCAGTTACGAGCTAGCACCAGATACG.